A single sample is the source of the 18 T cell receptor beta chains below, sequenced in a study of T cell repertoires and HLA-DP antigens. Data came from immunoSEQ multiplex PCR; TCRdb stores just in-frame clones and leaves some out. The profile shows over 60,000 clones, around three quarters of them singletons. For these receptors, no antigen is known. Sequencing used CD4+ T cells from PBMCs. The source is a man in his 60s in good health and CMV-seronegative.

The genes are TRBV4-1 and TRBJ1-5; D is ambiguous. Germline CDR1 and CDR2: MGHRA and YSYEKL. V lost 1 base and J 3 bases, leaving 16 bases between the germline ends. The CDR3 has 17 amino acids. The CDR3 region is CASSQGFKSSLNQPQHF. The CDR3, as DNA: TGCGCCAGCAGCCAAGGGTTCAAGAGCAGCCTCAATCAGCCCCAGCATTTT.

Only a few counts were recorded for this clone. This chain connects TRBV7-2 to TRBJ2-5, with 15 nucleotides matching TRBD2. With 5 bases clipped from V and 5 bases from J, the junction kept 12 bases outside the gene matches. Germline CDR1 is SGHTA and CDR2 is FQGNSA. CDR3 length: 18 residues. The CDR3 here is CASSPGLAGGQARETQYF. The CDR3 DNA sequence: TGTGCCAGCAGCCCGGGACTAGCGGGGGGCCAAGCTCGTGAGACCCAGTACTTC. Full variable domain (remainder filled in from reference TRBV7-2 and TRBJ2-5): GAGVSQSPSNKVTEKGKDVELRCDPISGHTALYWYRQSLGQGLEFLIYFQGNSAPDKSGLPSDRFSAERTGGSVSTLTIQRTQQEDSAVYLCASSPGLAGGQARETQYFGPGTRLLVL.

The chain joins TRBV29-1 to TRBJ2-4; 8 bases align to TRBD2. The V segment lost 3 bases and the J segment 6 bases; nucleotides outside the gene matches: 7. Germline CDR1 and CDR2: SQVTM and ANQGSEA. There are 14 residues in the CDR3. In nucleotides, the CDR3 is TGCAGCGTTGAGGCGTTCGGGGGGGGAAACATTCAGTACTTC. It translates to CSVEAFGGGNIQYF.

CDR3 sequence: CASSGTSGEDTQYF. The CDR3 DNA sequence: TGTGCCAGCAGTGGGACTAGCGGGGAAGATACGCAGTATTTT. V and J are TRBV2 and TRBJ2-3, with TRBD2 matching 12 bases. V shed 4 bases and J 5 bases; nucleotides not matched to a gene: 1. The CDR3 length is 14 residues. From germline, CDR1 is SNHLY and CDR2 FYNNEI. The full variable domain, its missing parts supplied by reference TRBV2 and TRBJ2-3, is EPEVTQTPSHQVTQMGQEVILRCVPISNHLYFYWYRQILGQKVEFLVSFYNNEISEKSEIFDDQFSVERPDGSNFTLKIRSTKLEDSAMYFCASSGTSGEDTQYFGPGTRLTVL.

V usage is TRBV19 and J usage is TRBJ2-5, with 8 bases fitting TRBD1. The junction had 10 bases not matched to a gene; V was cut back by 6 bases and J by 4 bases. CDR1 and CDR2 from the germline V gene are LNHDA and SQIVND (reference sequence). CDR3 length equals 15 residues. The CDR3 loop is CASSLGQGFRETQYF. The CDR3 DNA reads as TGTGCCAGTAGCCTAGGACAGGGCTTTCGAGAGACCCAGTACTTC.

The chain couples TRBV7-2 to TRBJ2-5; D may match TRBD1 or TRBD2 (5 bases each). Germline CDR1 reads SGHTA; CDR2 reads FQGNSA. The CDR3 runs to 14 residues. V was pared by 3 bases and J by 1 base, with 9 bases between. CDR3 residues: CASSFNGAQETQYF. Here the CDR3 DNA reads TGTGCCAGCAGCTTTAACGGGGCCCAAGAGACCCAGTACTTC.

The rearrangement links TRBV4-2 to TRBJ1-2; no clear D. In germline, CDR1 is LGHNA, CDR2 YNFKEQ. Trimming stripped 0 bases from V and 8 bases from J, with 13 bases between. The CDR3 sequence is 14 residues long. The CDR3 loop reads CASSQEMWIRGYTF. CDR3 sequence (DNA): TGTGCCAGCAGCCAAGAAATGTGGATTAGAGGCTACACCTTC.

The chain links TRBV30 to TRBJ1-6, with 8 bases that match TRBD1. The germline CDR1 and CDR2 sequences are GTSNPN and SVGIG (reference sequence). Germline trimming cut 3 bases from V and 8 bases from J; bases unmatched to any gene: 3. The CDR3 consists of 13 residues. CDR3 in DNA: TGTGCCTGGAGGGGACAGGCTCATTCACCCCTCCACTTT. This translates into CAWRGQAHSPLHF.

V gene TRBV27 combines with J gene TRBJ2-6; weak D call: TRBD1 (5 bases). Trimming took off 6 bases at V and 1 base at J, with 10 bases between the two ends. There are 15 residues in the CDR3. Per the germline V gene, CDR1 is MNHEY and CDR2 is SMNVEV (reference sequence). As DNA, the CDR3 is TGTGCCAGCAGCCAAAGGGGTTCTGGGGCCAACGTCCTGACTTTC. It yields the protein CASSQRGSGANVLTF.

CDR3 residues: CASSLAGQNYGYTF. The DNA of the CDR3 is TGTGCCAGCAGCTTGGCCGGACAAAACTATGGCTACACCTTC. The gene calls are TRBV5-6 and TRBJ1-2, with a possible D match to TRBD1 (5 bases). CDR3 length: 14 amino acids. CDR1 and CDR2 (germline): SGHDT, YYEEEE. The germline V and J ends were trimmed by 0 bases and 2 bases, with 8 bases remaining between them. The entire variable domain, with the rest obtained from reference TRBV5-6 and TRBJ1-2, is as follows: DAGVTQSPTHLIKTRGQQVTLRCSPKSGHDTVSWYQQALGQGPQFIFQYYEEEERQRGNFPDRFSGHQFPNYSSELNVNALLLGDSALYLCASSLAGQNYGYTFGSGTRLTVV.

In DNA form, the CDR3 reads TGTGCCAGCAGTTCTCAGGGGGGCGCCCCAATCTATGGCTACACCTTC. It specifies CASSSQGGAPIYGYTF. The rearrangement links TRBV6-5 to TRBJ1-2; 7 bases fit TRBD1. Germline lookup yields CDR1 MNHEY and CDR2 SVGAGI. V lost 4 bases and J lost 4; bases outside the gene matches: 12. There are 16 residues in the CDR3.

This chain links TRBV27 with TRBJ2-1, with 11 positions matching TRBD1. The germline gives CDR1 MNHEY, CDR2 SMNVEV (reference sequence). Losses at the gene ends were 1 base for V and 7 bases for J; bases not matched to a gene: 6. This CDR3 is 16 amino acids long. This CDR3 is CASSLFGTGGYNEQFF. Written as DNA, the CDR3 is TGTGCCAGCAGTTTATTTGGGACAGGGGGGTATAATGAGCAGTTCTTC.

V gene TRBV14 combines with J gene TRBJ1-2; 7 bases align to TRBD1. The germline gives CDR1 SGHDN, CDR2 FVKESK. This CDR3 region has 17 residues. V trimming: 4 bases; J trimming: 1 base; junction bases outside the gene matches: 12. The CDR3 nucleotides are TGTGCCAGCAGCCCCCGGACAGGAAGGCTTGATAACTATGGCTACACCTTC. Its translation is CASSPRTGRLDNYGYTF. Full variable domain (remainder filled in from reference TRBV14 and TRBJ1-2): EAGVTQFPSHSVIEKGQTVTLRCDPISGHDNLYWYRRVMGKEIKFLLHFVKESKQDESGMPNNRFLAERTGGTYSTLKVQPAELEDSGVYFCASSPRTGRLDNYGYTFGSGTRLTVV.

The V gene is TRBV27, the J gene TRBJ2-7; TRBD1 is a possible D gene (6 bases). The CDR3 consists of 15 residues. CDR1 is MNHEY and CDR2 is SMNVEV in the germline V gene (reference sequence). The germline V and J ends were trimmed by 4 bases and 3 bases, with 16 bases remaining between them. Written as DNA, the CDR3 is TGTGCCAGCAGTTCGACCAGGGGAATACGCTACGAGCAGTACTTC. This encodes CASSSTRGIRYEQYF.

The chain combines TRBV7-2 with TRBJ2-2, with TRBD1 as a possible D gene (6 bases). Germline V gene data show CDR1 as SGHTA and CDR2 as FQGNSA. The CDR3 is made up of 15 amino acids. Trimming pared 2 bases from V and 5 bases from J, leaving 12 bases between. CDR3 DNA sequence: TGTGCCAGCAGCTTAACCCCAGGGGCGACCGGGGAGCTGTTTTTT. Translated, it gives CASSLTPGATGELFF. The full variable domain, its missing parts supplied by reference TRBV7-2 and TRBJ2-2, is GAGVSQSPSNKVTEKGKDVELRCDPISGHTALYWYRQSLGQGLEFLIYFQGNSAPDKSGLPSDRFSAERTGGSVSTLTIQRTQQEDSAVYLCASSLTPGATGELFFGEGSRLTVL.

The rearrangement links TRBV7-2 to TRBJ1-5; D is unresolved. Germline loops: CDR1 SGHTA, CDR2 FQGNSA. This CDR3 has 13 residues. V was cut by 3 bases and J by 4 bases, with 7 bases left in between. CDR3 sequence (DNA): TGTGCCAGCAGCTTGTCCGGGAATCAGCCCCAGCATTTT. It yields the protein CASSLSGNQPQHF. Supplemented by reference TRBV7-2 and TRBJ1-5, the full variable domain reads GAGVSQSPSNKVTEKGKDVELRCDPISGHTALYWYRQSLGQGLEFLIYFQGNSAPDKSGLPSDRFSAERTGGSVSTLTIQRTQQEDSAVYLCASSLSGNQPQHFGDGTRLSIL.

The V and J genes are TRBV28 and TRBJ2-5; 10 bases are shared with TRBD2. The V gene end was trimmed by 5 bases and the J gene end by 6 bases; junction bases not matched to a gene: 21. Germline CDR1 reads MDHEN; CDR2 reads SYDVKM. The CDR3 spans 19 residues. CDR3 coding DNA: TGTGCCAGCAGTCCCTGGGACACCTTTCTAGCGGGGGCGGTGAAGACCCAGTACTTC. Its protein is CASSPWDTFLAGAVKTQYF.

The genes are TRBV12-5 and TRBJ2-2, with D possibly being TRBD1 (6 bases). The CDR3 runs to 16 residues. The germline gives CDR1 LGHNT, CDR2 FRNRAP. V lost 0 bases and J lost 0, with 8 bases in between. The CDR3 nucleotides are TGTGCTAGTGGTTTGGTCCGACAGGCGAACACCGGGGAGCTGTTTTTT. It is translated as CASGLVRQANTGELFF.